The 10 T cell receptor beta chains given below trace back to one sample, sequenced in a study of regulatory T cells in long-lasting Graves disease. Construction of TCR beta libraries relied on iRepertoire HTBI primers and on Arm-PCR targeting CDR3 regions. TCRdb reprocessed the multiplex PCR reads via MiXCR and lists one record per CDR3 protein. The sample lists some 460,000 distinct CDR3 sequences; roughly 16% were seen once. Documented time point: newly diagnosed GD, antithyroid drugs for less than 3 months. The authors made the TCR library using RNA they extracted from PBMCs. The same specimen was also included in a second study, on T cells in Graves' hyperthyroidism and ophthalmopathy.

Sequencing was performed on peripheral blood mononuclear cells (PBMCs), taken at new diagnosis, from a patient treated with antithyroid drugs. The source is a man in his forties with Graves disease.

The chain employs TRBV5-1 and TRBJ2-2; unclear D gene. Trimming pared 1 base from V and 0 bases from J, leaving 16 bases between. This CDR3 comprises 18 residues. Germline-derived CDR1 and CDR2 are SGHRS and YFSETQ. For the CDR3, the DNA is TGCGCCAGCAGCTTGAGTCTCCGGGCACCTCCGAACACCGGGGAGCTGTTTTTT. Translation: CASSLSLRAPPNTGELFF.

This clonotype was seen repeatedly, ten times or more. V is TRBV20-1 and J is TRBJ2-1; TRBD2 matches 10 bases. The CDR3 runs to 16 residues. In germline, CDR1 is DFQATT, CDR2 SNEGSKA (reference sequence). Losses at the gene ends were 6 bases for V and 4 bases for J; bases not matched to a gene: 12. CDR3 nucleotides: TGCAGTGCCCCCGCAAAGAGCGGGAGGGGATACAATGAGCAGTTCTTC. Translating it yields CSAPAKSGRGYNEQFF.

In this sample, this clonotype turned up many times. This rearrangement joins TRBV12-3 or TRBV12-4 to TRBJ2-7; D is possibly TRBD1 or TRBD2 (5 bases each). V dropped 8 bases and J dropped 5 bases, with 10 bases sitting between them. CDR3 length: 11 residues. The CDR3 loop is CASAGGHEQYF. The CDR3, as DNA: TGTGCCAGCGCTGGGGGACACGAGCAGTACTTC.

The gene calls are TRBV6-1 and TRBJ1-2; TRBD1 agrees at 9 bases. The CDR3 covers 16 residues. Germline values: CDR1 MNHNS, CDR2 SASEGT. V lost 5 bases, J lost 8 bases, and 15 bases stayed unmatched. As DNA, the CDR3 is TGTGCCAGCAGTAATCAGGACAGGGGCAAACATAGGGGCTACACCTTC. Residues: CASSNQDRGKHRGYTF.

This clonotype was picked up many times. The genes are TRBV30 and TRBJ2-1; D is undetermined. The CDR3 runs to 11 residues. Trimming took off 3 bases at V and 8 bases at J, with 8 bases between the two ends. The germline V gene encodes CDR1 GTSNPN and CDR2 SVGIG (reference sequence). The CDR3 sequence: CAWRRMDEQFF. The CDR3 DNA reads as TGTGCCTGGAGGCGCATGGATGAGCAGTTCTTC.

With regard to this clonotype: A much larger clone is a single base away; this may be a read error. The chain links TRBV12-5 to TRBJ2-7; TRBD2 agrees at 8 bases. This CDR3 comprises 17 residues. Germline CDR1 reads LGHNT; CDR2 reads FRNRAP. CDR3 in DNA: TGTGCCTGCAGTCACTACAGAGCGGGAGCCACCTCCTACGAGCAGTACTTC. This sequence encodes CACSHYRAGATSYEQYF.

There are many counts of this clonotype. The rearrangement links TRBV5-4 to TRBJ2-3; 7 nucleotides line up with TRBD2. Germline V CDR1 and CDR2: SGHNT, YYREEE (reference sequence). CDR3 length equals 16 residues. The junction had 4 bases not matched to a gene; V was cut back by 0 bases and J by 0 bases. The CDR3 region is CASSLAGGISTDTQYF. Here the CDR3 DNA reads TGTGCCAGCAGCTTGGCCGGGGGGATAAGCACAGATACGCAGTATTTT.

This clonotype has at least ten counts. The V call is TRBV7-9, the J call TRBJ2-3, with D uncertain. Trimming cost V 3 bases and J 2 bases, with 6 bases left between them. Germline-derived CDR1 and CDR2 are SEHNR and FQNEAQ (reference sequence). This CDR3 has 13 residues. The CDR3 bases are TGTGCCAGCAGCTTTGGGCCCACAGATACGCAGTATTTT. Translating gives CASSFGPTDTQYF.

This clonotype was counted only a few times. J is TRBJ2-5 and V is TRBV20-1; 11 nucleotides line up with TRBD2. This CDR3 spans 16 amino acids. Germline CDR1 is DFQATT and CDR2 is SNEGSKA (reference sequence). Trimming took 0 bases from V and 4 from J; bases not matched to a gene: 7. This CDR3 reads CSARESSGRITETQYF. CDR3 in DNA: TGCAGTGCTAGAGAGTCTAGCGGGAGGATAACAGAGACCCAGTACTTC.

The chain is built from TRBV7-2 and TRBJ2-5, with 7 bases matching TRBD1. This CDR3 has 14 amino acids. With V trimmed by 9 bases and J by 5 bases, 12 bases remained unmatched. Germline loops: CDR1 SGHTA, CDR2 FQGNSA. CDR3 nucleotide sequence: TGTGCCAGTAAAACAGGGGTTGGTAGGGAGACCCAGTACTTC. It is translated as CASKTGVGRETQYF.